A single sample gave rise to the 32 T cell receptor beta chains below, sequenced in a study of shared T cell receptors in the human thymus. Method: immunoSEQ multiplex PCR; TCRdb's copy keeps in-frame clones and lacks some. The sample includes almost 550,000 clones, around 82% of them seen just once. These data also formed part of another study, on human thymus T cells.

The sample taken for sequencing was thymocytes. The receptors here all came from a boy under two years old with a congenital heart defect.

In its sample, this clone was seen once. The genes are TRBV29-1 and TRBJ2-6; D ambiguous. Germline V gene data show CDR1 as SQVTM and CDR2 as ANQGSEA. Trimming removed 1 base from V and 1 base from J, with 11 bases in between. The CDR3 spans 16 residues. Written as DNA, the CDR3 is TGCAGCGTTGAAGTTAGTAGTAATTCTGGGGCCAACGTCCTGACTTTC. Protein: CSVEVSSNSGANVLTF.

V gene TRBV13 combines with J gene TRBJ2-3; no clear D gene. V lost 4 bases and J 3 bases, leaving 17 bases between the germline ends. CDR1 PRHDT and CDR2 FYEKMQ come from the germline V gene (reference sequence). CDR3 length: 16 residues. CDR3 nucleotide sequence: TGTGCCAGCAGCTCCCCCCGAAAGCACCGAACAGATACGCAGTATTTT. It is translated as CASSSPRKHRTDTQYF.

The rearrangement links TRBV6-1 to TRBJ2-3; 7 positions match TRBD2. Germline assignment: CDR1 MNHNS and CDR2 SASEGT. Losses at the gene ends were 2 bases for V and 4 bases for J; bases not matched to a gene: 12. CDR3 length: 17 residues. CDR3 in amino acids: CASSEQDGREKADTQYF. The CDR3 nucleotides read TGTGCCAGCAGTGAACAGGATGGGCGGGAGAAGGCAGATACGCAGTATTTT.

The chain couples TRBV6-5 to TRBJ1-3; 10 bases fit TRBD1. The germline CDR1 and CDR2 sequences are MNHEY and SVGAGI. The CDR3 loop spans 15 amino acids. The junction had 2 bases not matched to a gene; V was cut back by 6 bases and J by 0 bases. CDR3 in DNA: TGTGCCAGCAGGACAGGGGGCCTCTCTGGAAACACCATATATTTT. This gives the protein CASRTGGLSGNTIYF.

This clone was seen once. V and J are TRBV11-2 and TRBJ1-4; 9 bases are a match to TRBD1. Germline assignment: CDR1 SGHAT and CDR2 FQNNGV. Losses at the gene ends were 6 bases for V and 7 bases for J; bases not matched to a gene: 6. The CDR3 has 14 residues. CDR3 protein: CASRTGGEGEKLFF. Here the CDR3 DNA reads TGTGCCAGCAGGACAGGGGGTGAAGGTGAAAAACTGTTTTTT.

The chain links TRBV2 to TRBJ1-1, with TRBD1 matching over 12 bases. V gave up 6 bases and J gave up 5 bases; unmatched junction bases: 19. The length of the CDR3 is 19 residues. Germline assignment: CDR1 SNHLY and CDR2 FYNNEI. CDR3 sequence: CASSDGAVRDRGLWTEAFF. CDR3 in DNA: TGTGCCAGCAGCGACGGGGCGGTTCGGGACAGGGGGCTGTGGACTGAAGCTTTCTTT.

The V gene is TRBV29-1, the J gene TRBJ2-2, with 13 bases lining up with TRBD2. There are 15 residues in the CDR3. CDR1 and CDR2 from the germline V gene are SQVTM and ANQGSEA. The V segment lost 7 bases and the J segment 2 bases; nucleotides outside the gene matches: 4. The CDR3 region is CSGGLAGPNTGELFF. The DNA of the CDR3 is TGCAGCGGGGGACTAGCGGGACCCAACACCGGGGAGCTGTTTTTT.

The rearrangement uses TRBV9 and TRBJ2-2, with 10 bases aligning to TRBD2. After removal of 3 bases from V and 5 bases from J, the junction contained 7 bases not matched to a gene. Germline V lookup: CDR1 SGDLS, CDR2 YYNGEE. The CDR3 covers 16 residues. The CDR3 coding sequence is TGTGCCAGCAGCGCAAGACCGGGACTAGCGACCGGGGAGCTGTTTTTT. This gives the protein CASSARPGLATGELFF.

The rearrangement uses TRBV14 and TRBJ1-2, with a weak D call TRBD1 (5 bases). CDR3 length equals 14 residues. With 4 bases removed from V and 2 bases from J, the gap between germline ends came to 11 bases. Looked up from germline, CDR1 is SGHDN and CDR2 is FVKESK. The chain's CDR3 is CASSRGGENYGYTF. The CDR3 DNA follows: TGTGCCAGCAGCCGGGGCGGGGAAAACTATGGCTACACCTTC.

A single count supports this clone. The chain links TRBV19 to TRBJ1-1; TRBD1 aligns across 8 bases. Germline CDR1 LNHDA, CDR2 SQIVND (reference sequence). J gave up 0 bases and V 7 bases, and 4 bases lay outside the gene matches. The length of the CDR3 is 14 residues. The CDR3 is CASTGTGMNTEAFF. CDR3 DNA: TGTGCCAGTACCGGGACAGGCATGAACACTGAAGCTTTCTTT.

In DNA, the CDR3 is TGTGCCAGCAGAGCGGCGGACCTCTATGGCTACACCTTC. Amino acid sequence: CASRAADLYGYTF. The chain couples TRBV6-6 to TRBJ1-2, with no clear D. Germline CDR1 and CDR2: MNHNY and SVGAGI (reference sequence). V lost 6 bases, J lost 4 bases, and 12 bases lay in between. The CDR3 runs to 13 residues.

The chain combines TRBV27 with TRBJ2-5; no clear D. Trimming stripped 8 bases from V and 1 base from J, with 11 bases between. This CDR3 is built from 13 residues. The germline CDR1 and CDR2 sequences are MNHEY and SMNVEV (reference sequence). The CDR3 here is CASRTYSQETQYF. The CDR3 DNA reads TGTGCCAGCCGAACCTATTCCCAAGAGACCCAGTACTTC.

This clone has more than one count but fewer than ten. V and J are TRBV5-4 and TRBJ2-5, with D uncertain. In germline, CDR1 is SGHNT, CDR2 YYREEE (reference sequence). The CDR3 runs to 11 residues. Trimming took 3 bases from V and 4 from J, leaving 4 bases between them. The CDR3 DNA sequence: TGTGCCAGCAGCTCGGGAGAGACCCAGTACTTC. It encodes CASSSGETQYF.

This chain connects TRBV27 to TRBJ2-1; TRBD2 matches at 7 bases. The CDR3 totals 15 residues. The ends lost 7 bases at V and 7 bases at J; junction bases unmatched: 13. Germline-derived CDR1 and CDR2 are MNHEY and SMNVEV (reference sequence). CDR3 region: CASTVWGRAGNEQFF. The CDR3 DNA reads as TGTGCCAGCACTGTTTGGGGGAGGGCCGGGAATGAGCAGTTCTTC.

Notes on this clone: The junction departs from the called germline gene at one end, perhaps through a read error. The chain carries TRBV7-3 and TRBJ1-2; D remains unclear. From germline, CDR1 is SGHTA and CDR2 FQGTGA. The CDR3 consists of 10 residues. CDR3 loop: CASSLIRGPF. The CDR3 DNA sequence: TGTGCCAGCAGCTTGATCCGGGGTCCCTTC.

The genes are TRBV5-6 and TRBJ2-7, with TRBD2 as a possible D gene (6 bases). The germline CDR1 and CDR2 sequences are SGHDT and YYEEEE. The CDR3 covers 16 residues. Trimming pared 2 bases from V and 3 bases from J, leaving 18 bases between. The CDR3 loop is CASSFSFEGTLYEQYF. CDR3 coding DNA: TGTGCCAGCAGCTTTTCATTCGAGGGGACTCTCTACGAGCAGTACTTC.

The rearrangement links TRBV4-3 to TRBJ2-3, with 12 positions matching TRBD2. The trim removed 0 bases at V and 4 bases at J, leaving 8 bases unmatched. The germline V gene has CDR1 LGHNA and CDR2 YSLEER. The length of the CDR3 is 18 residues. This chain's CDR3 is CASSQDGASGRAPDTQYF. The DNA for the CDR3 is TGCGCCAGCAGCCAAGATGGGGCTAGCGGGAGGGCCCCAGATACGCAGTATTTT.

J is TRBJ2-3 and V is TRBV29-1, with TRBD2 matching 9 bases. The J segment lost 2 bases and the V segment lost 4 bases, leaving 4 bases of the junction unmatched. CDR1 is SQVTM, CDR2 ANQGSEA, per germline. The CDR3 extends over 14 amino acids. DNA for the CDR3: TGCAGCGTTGTTTGCGGGAGGGCCACAGATACGCAGTATTTT. Its protein is CSVVCGRATDTQYF.

This chain links TRBV28 with TRBJ2-7, with D possibly being TRBD2 (6 bases). Germline V gene lookup returns CDR1 MDHEN and CDR2 SYDVKM. The CDR3 length is 16 residues. Trimming took off 2 bases at V and 0 bases at J, with 14 bases between the two ends. The CDR3 nucleotides are TGTGCCAGCAGTTTAGGGACCGGAGGGAGCTCCTACGAGCAGTACTTC. Amino acid sequence: CASSLGTGGSSYEQYF. Looking up the rest from reference TRBV28 and TRBJ2-7 gives the full variable domain: DVKVTQSSRYLVKRTGEKVFLECVQDMDHENMFWYRQDPGLGLRLIYFSYDVKMKEKGDIPEGYSVSREKKERFSLILESASTNQTSMYLCASSLGTGGSSYEQYFGPGTRLTVT.

About this clone itself: It is unclear where the CDR3 begins or ends on the DNA, so no DNA is shown, and the CDR3 is as TCRdb lists it. The V call is TRBV9, the J call TRBJ1-2; the table's D call of TRBD1 was not tested on the DNA. The CDR3 has 17 residues if both end residues are counted. From germline, CDR1 is SGDLS and CDR2 YYNGEE. The CDR3 region is CASSVGTGSDGTYGYSF.

The chain employs TRBV27 and TRBJ2-5; a possible D gene is TRBD2 (6 bases). Germline V gene data show CDR1 as MNHEY and CDR2 as SMNVEV (reference sequence). The CDR3 sequence is 16 residues long. Trimming pared 3 bases from V and 2 bases from J, leaving 16 bases between. This CDR3 reads CASSLRVAAPQETQYF. CDR3 coding DNA: TGTGCCAGCAGTTTGAGGGTAGCGGCCCCTCAAGAGACCCAGTACTTC.

The genes are TRBV4-3 and TRBJ2-3; 13 nucleotides agree with TRBD2. Germline lookup yields CDR1 LGHNA and CDR2 YSLEER. This CDR3 comprises 19 residues. V shed 2 bases, J shed 0 bases, and the junction held 8 bases outside the gene matches. CDR3 DNA: TGCGCCAGCAGCCAACTAGGACTAGCGGGGGACCCTAGCACAGATACGCAGTATTTT. It translates to CASSQLGLAGDPSTDTQYF.

This clone was detected a few times. This chain links TRBV5-1 with TRBJ2-6, with 9 bases fitting TRBD2. In germline, CDR1 is SGHRS, CDR2 YFSETQ. Trimming at V came to 2 bases and at J to 0 bases, leaving 24 bases not matched to a gene. The CDR3 is 24 residues long. The CDR3 reads CASSFPFGRREGKERDSGANVLTF. In DNA, the CDR3 is TGCGCCAGCAGCTTCCCCTTCGGTCGGCGGGAGGGGAAAGAAAGGGACTCTGGGGCCAACGTCCTGACTTTC.

The V call is TRBV4-1, the J call TRBJ1-1; D might be TRBD1 (5 bases). The length of the CDR3 is 15 residues. CDR1 and CDR2 from the germline V gene are MGHRA and YSYEKL. Trimming removed 8 bases from V and 3 bases from J, with 19 bases in between. The CDR3 nucleotides are TGCGCCAGCGCCCAGGAGGAGGGAGGGGACACTGAAGCTTTCTTT. Translated: CASAQEEGGDTEAFF.

The chain employs TRBV7-2 and TRBJ1-4; D is unclear. CDR1 SGHTA and CDR2 FQGNSA come from the germline V gene. This CDR3 spans 15 amino acids. Trimming cost V 0 bases and J 3 bases, with 8 bases left between them. CDR3 coding DNA: TGTGCCAGCAGCTTAGCACGCTCGGCTAATGAAAAACTGTTTTTT. Amino acid sequence: CASSLARSANEKLFF.

This rearrangement joins TRBV19 to TRBJ2-4; 12 bases are shared with TRBD1. The CDR3 loop spans 18 amino acids. The V gene end was trimmed by 5 bases and the J gene end by 10 bases; junction bases not matched to a gene: 18. CDR1 is LNHDA, CDR2 SQIVND, per germline (reference sequence). CDR3 in DNA: TGTGCCAGTAGTCCCCGGGACAGGGGGCGGGCCACGCAACGAATTCAGTACTTC. Its protein product is CASSPRDRGRATQRIQYF.

A single count supports this clone. V is TRBV4-1 and J is TRBJ2-5; D possibly corresponds to TRBD2 (6 bases). This CDR3 has 16 amino acids. CDR1 and CDR2 from the germline V gene are MGHRA and YSYEKL. V shed 1 base and J shed 5 bases, with 17 bases lying between them. The CDR3 DNA reads as TGCGCCAGCAGCCAAGGGTTCCCTAGCGAGGGGGAGACCCAGTACTTC. It translates to CASSQGFPSEGETQYF.

The chain combines TRBV27 with TRBJ2-4, with 7 bases lining up with TRBD1. CDR1 is MNHEY and CDR2 is SMNVEV in the germline V gene (reference sequence). The CDR3 totals 15 residues. After removal of 5 bases from V and 0 bases from J, the junction contained 4 bases not matched to a gene. DNA for the CDR3: TGTGCCAGCAGTCCCACAGGGGTAGCCAAAAACATTCAGTACTTC. This translates into CASSPTGVAKNIQYF.

The chain has TRBV27 and TRBJ2-3; 15 bases map to TRBD2. This CDR3 spans 16 amino acids. Trimming removed 6 bases from V and 11 bases from J; junction bases left unmatched: 12. The germline V gene has CDR1 MNHEY and CDR2 SMNVEV (reference sequence). The CDR3 DNA reads TGTGCCAGCAGCGCCGGGACTAGCGGGAGGAGGCAGAAGCAGTATTTT. It is translated as CASSAGTSGRRQKQYF.

The table lists this clone with a few counts. This chain joins TRBV14 and TRBJ1-3, with 8 bases fitting TRBD1. The germline CDR1 and CDR2 sequences are SGHDN and FVKESK. J was trimmed by 2 bases and V by 2 bases; bases with no gene match: 8. There are 17 residues in the CDR3. The CDR3 bases are TGTGCCAGCAGCCAACTAGGCAGGGGGCGAACTGGAAACACCATATATTTT. Its translation: CASSQLGRGRTGNTIYF.

The DNA of the CDR3 is TGTGCCAGCAGTCGATACAGACTAGCGGAGGGCACAGATACGCAGTATTTT. Translated, it gives CASSRYRLAEGTDTQYF. The J gene is TRBJ2-3, the V gene TRBV2, with TRBD2 matching 9 bases. This CDR3 spans 17 amino acids. The germline V gene has CDR1 SNHLY and CDR2 FYNNEI. The V gene end was trimmed by 5 bases and the J gene end by 1 base; junction bases not matched to a gene: 10.

V and J are TRBV29-1 and TRBJ2-7; 9 bases match TRBD1. Germline V CDR1 and CDR2: SQVTM, ANQGSEA. J lost 9 bases, V lost 3 bases, and 9 bases had no gene match. The CDR3 covers 13 residues. For the CDR3, the DNA is TGCAGCGTTGAGGGTCTACAGGGGGCTACGCAGTACTTC. Translated: CSVEGLQGATQYF.